This T cell receptor (beta chain) was obtained from a study of cytomegalovirus exposure and HLA in healthy donors. Whole-study context: The use of the same platform for the 120 or so validation repertoires and the 650 to 850 first-cohort repertoires was reported by a later analysis.

Assay used: immunoSEQ multiplex PCR; TCRdb lists only in-frame clones, some missing. The sample holds 200,000 to 300,000 clones, less than 95% seen once. Overall study results and limits: The investigators catalogued some 150 TCR beta chains as cytomegalovirus-associated. As confirmed in vitro, a few CMV-associated chains were specific for CMV antigens.

The germline gives CDR1 SEHNR, CDR2 FQNEAQ (reference sequence). The V segment lost 5 bases and the J segment 6 bases; nucleotides outside the gene matches: 8. CDR3 size: 15 residues. This clone was seen once. Its antigen is currently unknown. The chain couples TRBV7-9 to TRBJ2-1, with TRBD2 matching 9 bases. This TCR derives from a woman aged 30 to 39 in good health and CMV-seronegative. The specimen was PBMCs. CDR3 coding DNA: TGTGCCAGCAGCGCTCGCCCGGGACTAGCCAATGAGCAGTTCTTC. Protein: CASSARPGLANEQFF.